This is a list of T cell receptor beta chains from one sample in a study of cytomegalovirus exposure and HLA in healthy donors. This table comes from immunoSEQ multiplex PCR, and its TCRdb copy is limited to in-frame clones, with some not included. The sample has some 150,000 clones, and its top ten clones hold roughly 0.83%. Sequencing was performed on PBMCs. The receptors originated from a woman aged 18-30 years in good health and CMV-seropositive. CDR3s include the opening cysteine and the closing phenylalanine or tryptophan. D genes are given only for firm matches.

d_call,j_call,v_call,cdr3_nt,cdr3_aa
TRBD2,TRBJ2-5,TRBV7-9,TGTGCCAGCAGCTGGGGAGGACTAGCGGGACAAGAGACCCAGTACTTC,CASSWGGLAGQETQYF
TRBD2,TRBJ2-1,TRBV10-2,TGCGCCAGCGCCGAAACTAGCGGGAGACTGGATGAGCAGTTCTTC,CASAETSGRLDEQFF
.,TRBJ2-7,TRBV7-6,TGTGCCGGCACTTACGAGCAGTACTTC,CAGTYEQYF
.,TRBJ2-2,TRBV2,TGTGCCAGCAGACTTATACTCACCGGGGAGCTGTTTTTT,CASRLILTGELFF
.,TRBJ2-3,TRBV7-8,TGTGCCAGCAGCACCAGCGCGGATACGCAGTATTTT,CASSTSADTQYF
TRBD1,TRBJ1-3,TRBV9,TGTGCCAGCAGCGTCGGACAGGGGGTTTCTGGAAACACCATATATTTT,CASSVGQGVSGNTIYF
.,TRBJ1-2,TRBV5-1,TGCGCCAGCAGCTTGGTTGCCGGGAACTATGGCTACACCTTC,CASSLVAGNYGYTF
.,TRBJ1-2,TRBV18,TGTGCCAGCTCACCTCCCCTGGCGGGACGGGGCCCCCGGGGCTACACCTTC,CASSPPLAGRGPRGYTF
TRBD2,TRBJ2-3,TRBV27,TGTGCCAGCAGTTTCCAAGGACTAGCAAGCACAGATACGCAGTATTTT,CASSFQGLASTDTQYF
.,TRBJ2-2,TRBV29-1,TGCAGCGTTGACGGGGACACCGGGGAGCTGTTTTTT,CSVDGDTGELFF
.,TRBJ2-1,TRBV6-1,TGTGCCAGCACAGTGGTACCCTCCTACAATGAGCAGTTCTTC,CASTVVPSYNEQFF
.,TRBJ2-7,TRBV29-1,TGCAGCGTTGAAGACGGGACCTACGAGCAGTACTTC,CSVEDGTYEQYF
.,TRBJ2-7,TRBV2,TGTGCCAGCAGGAGGGTAGGGAACTCCTACGAGCAGTACTTC,CASRRVGNSYEQYF
.,TRBJ1-4,TRBV5-4,TGTGCCAGCAGCCGGACCCAGGGCCCTAATGAAAAACTGTTTTTT,CASSRTQGPNEKLFF
.,TRBJ1-2,TRBV18,TGTGCCAGCTCACCACAGGGGAGGTATGGCTACACCTTC,CASSPQGRYGYTF
TRBD1,TRBJ2-7,TRBV14,TGTGCCAGCAGCCAAGATCTAAGACAGGGCGTCTACGAGCAGTACTTC,CASSQDLRQGVYEQYF
.,TRBJ2-2,TRBV11-2,TGTGCCAGCAGCTTAGTTAGGGGCAGCGTTGGCACCGGGGAGCTGTTTTTT,CASSLVRGSVGTGELFF
TRBD1,TRBJ1-2,TRBV7-9,TGTGCCAGCAGCCCCCGGACAGGGCAAGGCTACACCTTC,CASSPRTGQGYTF
.,TRBJ1-3,TRBV7-8,TGTGCCAGCAGTCCTGTCGCGGGCACCATATATTTT,CASSPVAGTIYF
.,TRBJ1-3,TRBV4-2,TGTGCCAGCAGCCAATTCGTAGCTTCCTCTGGAAACACCATATATTTT,CASSQFVASSGNTIYF
.,TRBJ1-4,TRBV30,TGTGCCTGGAGTGTCCAGGGAGGGGGTGAAAAACTGTTTTTT,CAWSVQGGGEKLFF
.,TRBJ1-2,TRBV7-9,TGTGCCAGCAGCTTAGACAGTACTAACTATGGCTACACCTTC,CASSLDSTNYGYTF
TRBD2,TRBJ2-1,TRBV9,TGTGCCAGCAGCCCTTCTGGGACTAGATACAATGAGCAGTTCTTC,CASSPSGTRYNEQFF
TRBD1,TRBJ2-7,TRBV11-2,TGTGCCAGCAGCACCCAAGGGACAGGGAGCTCCTACGAGCAGTACTTC,CASSTQGTGSSYEQYF
TRBD1,TRBJ1-5,TRBV7-9,TGTGCCAGCAGCCGGACAGGGGGGAATCAGCCCCAGCATTTT,CASSRTGGNQPQHF
TRBD2,TRBJ2-3,TRBV11-2,TGTGCCAGCAGCGTACTAGCGGGGGGGCCTCGGTACGGCACAGATACGCAGTATTTT,CASSVLAGGPRYGTDTQYF
TRBD1,TRBJ2-5,TRBV7-6,TGTGCCAGCAGCTTAATGGAAGGGGGCTGGGAGACCCAGTACTTC,CASSLMEGGWETQYF